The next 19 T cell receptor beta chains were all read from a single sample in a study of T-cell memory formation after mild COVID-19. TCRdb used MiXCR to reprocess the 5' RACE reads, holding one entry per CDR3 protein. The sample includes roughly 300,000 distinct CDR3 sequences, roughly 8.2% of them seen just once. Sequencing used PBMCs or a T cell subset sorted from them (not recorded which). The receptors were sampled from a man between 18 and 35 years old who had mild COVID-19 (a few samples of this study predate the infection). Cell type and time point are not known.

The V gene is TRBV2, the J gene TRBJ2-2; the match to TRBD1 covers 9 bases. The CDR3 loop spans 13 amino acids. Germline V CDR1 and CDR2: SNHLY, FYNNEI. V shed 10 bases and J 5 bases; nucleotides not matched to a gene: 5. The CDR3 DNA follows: TGTGCCAAGGGACAGGGCCTTACCGGGGAGCTGTTTTTT. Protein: CAKGQGLTGELFF.

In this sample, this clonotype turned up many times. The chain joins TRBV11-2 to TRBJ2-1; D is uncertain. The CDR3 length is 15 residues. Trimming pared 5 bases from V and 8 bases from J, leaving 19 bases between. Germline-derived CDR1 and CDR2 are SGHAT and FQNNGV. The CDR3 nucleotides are TGTGCCAGCAGCCCAAGGTTAGGGTCGTACGATGAGCAGTTCTTC. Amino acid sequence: CASSPRLGSYDEQFF. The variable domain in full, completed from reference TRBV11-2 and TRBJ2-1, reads EAGVAQSPRYKIIEKRQSVAFWCNPISGHATLYWYQQILGQGPKLLIQFQNNGVVDDSQLPKDRFSAERLKGVDSTLKIQPAKLEDSAVYLCASSPRLGSYDEQFFGPGTRLTVL.

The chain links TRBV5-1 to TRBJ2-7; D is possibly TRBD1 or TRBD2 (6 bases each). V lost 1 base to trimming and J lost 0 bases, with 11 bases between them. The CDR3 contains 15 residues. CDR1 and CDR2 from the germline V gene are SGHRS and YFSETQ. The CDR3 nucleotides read TGCGCCAGCAGCTTGACGGGGGCAATCTCCTACGAGCAGTACTTC. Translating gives CASSLTGAISYEQYF.

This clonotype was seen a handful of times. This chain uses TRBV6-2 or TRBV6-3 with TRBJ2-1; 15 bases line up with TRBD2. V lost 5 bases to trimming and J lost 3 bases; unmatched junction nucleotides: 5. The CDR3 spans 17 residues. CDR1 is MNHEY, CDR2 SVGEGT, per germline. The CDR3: CASSPGLAGGHYNEQFF. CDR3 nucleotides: TGTGCCAGCAGTCCGGGACTAGCGGGGGGCCACTACAATGAGCAGTTCTTC.

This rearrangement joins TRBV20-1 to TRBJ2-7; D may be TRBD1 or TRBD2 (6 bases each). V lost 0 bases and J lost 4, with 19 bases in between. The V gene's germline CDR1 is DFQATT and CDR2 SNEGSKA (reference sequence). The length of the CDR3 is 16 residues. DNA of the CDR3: TGCAGTGCTAGAGATATGGCGCGGGACACCCCTTACGAGCAGTACGTC. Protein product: CSARDMARDTPYEQYV.

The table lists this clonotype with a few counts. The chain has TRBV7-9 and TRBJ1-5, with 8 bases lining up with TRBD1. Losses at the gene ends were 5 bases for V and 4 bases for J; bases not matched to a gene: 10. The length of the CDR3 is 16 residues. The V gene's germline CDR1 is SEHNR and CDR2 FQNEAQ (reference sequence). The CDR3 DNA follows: TGTGCCAGCAGCCAGAATGGACAGGGTTGGAATCAGCCCCAGCATTTT. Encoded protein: CASSQNGQGWNQPQHF.

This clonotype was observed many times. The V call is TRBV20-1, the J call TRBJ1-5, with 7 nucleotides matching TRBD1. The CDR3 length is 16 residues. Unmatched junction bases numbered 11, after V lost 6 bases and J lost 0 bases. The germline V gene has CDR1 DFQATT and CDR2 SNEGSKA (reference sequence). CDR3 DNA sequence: TGCAGTGCCAGAACAGGGGAGGGGTATAGCAATCAGCCCCAGCATTTT. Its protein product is CSARTGEGYSNQPQHF.

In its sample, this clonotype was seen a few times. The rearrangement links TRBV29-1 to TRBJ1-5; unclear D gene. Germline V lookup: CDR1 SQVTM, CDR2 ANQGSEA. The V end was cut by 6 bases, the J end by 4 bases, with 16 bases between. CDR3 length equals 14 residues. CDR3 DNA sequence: TGCAGCGTCTCCGGGTCCGTCCCTAATCAGCCCCAGCATTTT. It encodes CSVSGSVPNQPQHF. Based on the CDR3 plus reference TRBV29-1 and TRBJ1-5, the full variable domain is SAVISQKPSRDICQRGTSLTIQCQVDSQVTMMFWYRQQPGQSLTLIATANQGSEATYESGFVIDKFPISRPNLTFSTLTVSNMSPEDSSIYLCSVSGSVPNQPQHFGDGTRLSIL.

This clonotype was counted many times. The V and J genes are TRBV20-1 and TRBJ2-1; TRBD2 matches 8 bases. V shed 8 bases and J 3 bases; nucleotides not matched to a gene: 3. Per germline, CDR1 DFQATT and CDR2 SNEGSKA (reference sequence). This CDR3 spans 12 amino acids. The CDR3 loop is CSIAGGYNEQFF. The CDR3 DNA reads TGCAGTATCGCGGGGGGCTACAATGAGCAGTTCTTC.

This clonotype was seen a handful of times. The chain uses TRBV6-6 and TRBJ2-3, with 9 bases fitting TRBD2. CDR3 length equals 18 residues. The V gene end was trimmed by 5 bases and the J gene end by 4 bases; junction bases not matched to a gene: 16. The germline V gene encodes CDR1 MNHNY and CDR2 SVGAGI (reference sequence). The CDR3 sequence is CASSPRRGGGVGADTQYF. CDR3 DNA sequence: TGTGCCAGCAGTCCCCGTCGCGGGGGGGGTGTAGGCGCAGATACGCAGTATTTT.

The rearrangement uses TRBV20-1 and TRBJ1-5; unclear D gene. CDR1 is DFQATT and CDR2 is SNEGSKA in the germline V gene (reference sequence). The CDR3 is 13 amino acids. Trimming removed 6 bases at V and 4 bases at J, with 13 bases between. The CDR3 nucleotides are TGCAGTGCCGGAGGTCGGGCTAATCAGCCCCAGCATTTT. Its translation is CSAGGRANQPQHF.

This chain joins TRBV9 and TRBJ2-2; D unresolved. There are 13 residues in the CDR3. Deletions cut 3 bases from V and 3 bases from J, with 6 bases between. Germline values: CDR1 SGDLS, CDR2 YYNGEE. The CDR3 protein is CASSALDTGELFF. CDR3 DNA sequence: TGTGCCAGCAGCGCACTGGACACCGGGGAGCTGTTTTTT.

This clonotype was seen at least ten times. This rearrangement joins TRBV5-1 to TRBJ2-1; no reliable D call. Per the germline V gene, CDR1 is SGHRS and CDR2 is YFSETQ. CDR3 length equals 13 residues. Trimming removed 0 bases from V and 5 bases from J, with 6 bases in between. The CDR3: CASSLDPNNEQFF. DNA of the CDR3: TGCGCCAGCAGCTTGGATCCCAACAATGAGCAGTTCTTC. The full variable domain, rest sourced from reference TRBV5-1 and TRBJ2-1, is KAGVTQTPRYLIKTRGQQVTLSCSPISGHRSVSWYQQTPGQGLQFLFEYFSETQRNKGNFPGRFSGRQFSNSRSEMNVSTLELGDSALYLCASSLDPNNEQFFGPGTRLTVL.

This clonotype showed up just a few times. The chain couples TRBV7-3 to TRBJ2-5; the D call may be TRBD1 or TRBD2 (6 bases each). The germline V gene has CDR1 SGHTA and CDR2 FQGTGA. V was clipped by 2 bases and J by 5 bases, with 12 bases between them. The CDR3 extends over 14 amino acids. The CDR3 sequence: CASSLEGGRETQYF. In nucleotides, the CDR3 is TGTGCCAGCAGCTTAGAGGGGGGCCGGGAGACCCAGTACTTC.

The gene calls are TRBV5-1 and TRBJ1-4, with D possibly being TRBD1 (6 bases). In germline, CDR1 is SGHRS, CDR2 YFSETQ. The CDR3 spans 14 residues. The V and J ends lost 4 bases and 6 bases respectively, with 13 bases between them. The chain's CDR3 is CASSLGGPDEKLFF. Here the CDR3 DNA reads TGCGCCAGCAGCCTGGGGGGGCCGGATGAAAAACTGTTTTTT.

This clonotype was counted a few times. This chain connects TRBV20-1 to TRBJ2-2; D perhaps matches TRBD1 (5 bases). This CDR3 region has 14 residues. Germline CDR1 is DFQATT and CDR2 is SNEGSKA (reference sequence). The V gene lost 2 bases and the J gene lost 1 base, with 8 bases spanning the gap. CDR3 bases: TGCAGTGCTAGAAAGGGGCTGAACACCGGGGAGCTGTTTTTT. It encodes CSARKGLNTGELFF.

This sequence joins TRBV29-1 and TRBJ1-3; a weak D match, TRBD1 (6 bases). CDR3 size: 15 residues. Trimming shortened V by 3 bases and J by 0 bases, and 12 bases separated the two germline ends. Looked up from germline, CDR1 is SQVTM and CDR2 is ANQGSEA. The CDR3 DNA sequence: TGCAGCGTTGAGAGGGGGGCATCCTCTGGAAACACCATATATTTT. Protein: CSVERGASSGNTIYF.

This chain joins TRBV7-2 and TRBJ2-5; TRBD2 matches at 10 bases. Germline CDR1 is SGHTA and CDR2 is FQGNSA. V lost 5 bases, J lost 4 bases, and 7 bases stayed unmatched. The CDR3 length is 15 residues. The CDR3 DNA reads TGTGCCAGCAGCCATCAGCGGGGGGGCGGAGAGACCCAGTACTTC. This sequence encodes CASSHQRGGGETQYF. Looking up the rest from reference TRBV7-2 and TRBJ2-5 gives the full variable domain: GAGVSQSPSNKVTEKGKDVELRCDPISGHTALYWYRQSLGQGLEFLIYFQGNSAPDKSGLPSDRFSAERTGGSVSTLTIQRTQQEDSAVYLCASSHQRGGGETQYFGPGTRLLVL.

This CDR3 is CASSLQGAHGYTF. As DNA, the CDR3 is TGCGCCAGCAGCTTGCAGGGGGCGCATGGCTACACCTTC. The chain links TRBV5-1 to TRBJ1-2, with 8 bases aligning to TRBD1. Germline V gene lookup returns CDR1 SGHRS and CDR2 YFSETQ. Trimming at V came to 1 base and at J to 6 bases, leaving 2 bases not matched to a gene. The CDR3 runs 13 residues.